Each of the 27 T cell receptor beta chains below was sequenced from the same sample in a study of CD8+CD57+ T cells in acquired aplastic anemia. Investigators profiled TCR beta VDJ and CDR3 from genomic DNA template. One entry per CDR3 protein, called by TCRdb with MiXCR from the reads. The repertoire holds approximately 200,000 distinct CDR3 sequences, with around 63% as singletons. The sequenced sample consisted of sorted CD4+, CD8+, or CD8+CD57+ T cells (not recorded which) from PBMCs. Every receptor here comes from a human donor in good health.

For this clonotype: One end of the junction is discordant with germline, which a read error may explain. This sequence joins TRBV7-9 and TRBJ1-5; 8 bases match TRBD1. Germline CDR1 is SEHNR and CDR2 is FQNEAQ (reference sequence). The CDR3 has 15 amino acids. This chain's CDR3 is CASSPDRVGGQPRHF. The CDR3 region has the DNA TGTGCCAGCAGCCCGGACAGGGTGGGAGGTCAGCCCCGGCATTTT.

This clonotype has only one observation. This chain uses TRBV7-9 with TRBJ2-4, with D uncertain. Germline V lookup: CDR1 SEHNR, CDR2 FQNEAQ (reference sequence). This CDR3 contains 14 residues. V was clipped by 8 bases and J by 6 bases, with 17 bases between them. The CDR3 DNA follows: TGTGCCAGCCGCACCGGTGGGGTGGGAAACATTCAGTACTTC. It codes for CASRTGGVGNIQYF.

V is TRBV7-8 and J is TRBJ2-1; 10 bases line up with TRBD2. V shed 2 bases, J shed 6 bases, and the junction held 1 base outside the gene matches. There are 14 residues in the CDR3. CDR1 SGHVS and CDR2 FQNEAQ come from the germline V gene. CDR3 DNA sequence: TGTGCCAGCAGCTTAAGCGGGAGGGTCAATGAGCAGTTCTTC. Translation gives CASSLSGRVNEQFF.

The sample holds many counts of this clonotype. The J gene is TRBJ2-2, the V gene TRBV6-5; D gene unclear. V lost 0 bases to trimming and J lost 3 bases, with 5 bases between them. Germline-derived CDR1 and CDR2 are MNHEY and SVGAGI. The CDR3 totals 14 residues. The CDR3 is CASSYSGYTGELFF. DNA of the CDR3: TGTGCCAGCAGTTACTCGGGCTACACCGGGGAGCTGTTTTTT.

This clonotype was seen a few times. The rearrangement links TRBV6-2 or TRBV6-3 to TRBJ1-5; 7 positions agree with TRBD1. V shed 6 bases, J shed 4 bases, and the junction held 9 bases outside the gene matches. CDR3 length: 15 residues. The germline CDR1 and CDR2 sequences are MNHEY and SVGEGT. The CDR3: CASSPGGRGNQPQHF. The CDR3 DNA reads TGTGCCAGCAGCCCAGGCGGCAGGGGGAATCAGCCCCAGCATTTT.

The chain joins TRBV19 to TRBJ2-2, with D perhaps TRBD2 (6 bases). CDR1 LNHDA and CDR2 SQIVND come from the germline V gene (reference sequence). V was clipped by 1 base and J by 6 bases, with 9 bases between them. This CDR3 is built from 14 residues. CDR3 sequence (DNA): TGTGCCAGTAGTATAGCGGGAGACGCCGGGGAGCTGTTTTTT. It yields the protein CASSIAGDAGELFF.

This clonotype occurred many times. A single base separates this from a much larger clone, so it may be a read error. The chain is built from TRBV7-9 and TRBJ2-7; D gene unclear. Germline CDR1 reads SEHNR; CDR2 reads FQNEAQ (reference sequence). Trimming took 5 bases from V and 5 from J, leaving 10 bases between them. The CDR3 is 12 amino acids. As DNA, the CDR3 is TGTGCCAGCAGCCAGGACGCCCACGAGCAGTACTTC. Its protein product is CASSQDAHEQYF.

The chain combines TRBV4-3 with TRBJ1-6; 7 bases align to TRBD1. CDR3 length: 15 residues. After removal of 6 bases from V and 7 bases from J, the junction contained 9 bases not matched to a gene. Looked up from germline, CDR1 is LGHNA and CDR2 is YSLEER. In DNA, the CDR3 is TGCGCCAGCAGGAATCGACAGGGCGACAATTCACCCCTCCACTTT. This translates into CASRNRQGDNSPLHF.

This chain joins TRBV7-8 and TRBJ2-3; D is ambiguous. Germline CDR1 SGHVS, CDR2 FQNEAQ. The CDR3 length is 13 residues. V dropped 5 bases and J dropped 1 base, with 7 bases sitting between them. In DNA form, the CDR3 reads TGTGCCAGCAGCCTACAAGGCACAGATACGCAGTATTTT. This sequence encodes CASSLQGTDTQYF. The whole variable domain, remainder taken from reference TRBV7-8 and TRBJ2-3, is GAGVSQSPRYKVAKRGQDVALRCDPISGHVSLFWYQQALGQGPEFLTYFQNEAQLDKSGLPSDRFFAERPEGSVSTLKIQRTQQEDSAVYLCASSLQGTDTQYFGPGTRLTVL.

This clonotype was observed a few times. This chain links TRBV5-4 with TRBJ1-2; no clear D. This CDR3 region has 14 residues. CDR1 is SGHNT and CDR2 is YYREEE in the germline V gene (reference sequence). V was shortened by 7 bases and J by 8 bases, with 21 bases between the two germline ends. The CDR3 sequence is CASRRRSVVKGYTF. Written as DNA, the CDR3 is TGTGCCAGCCGACGACGGTCGGTAGTGAAGGGCTACACCTTC.

The rearrangement links TRBV2 to TRBJ1-2; 8 bases match TRBD1. Germline CDR1 SNHLY, CDR2 FYNNEI. Trimming took 11 bases from V and 8 from J; bases not matched to a gene: 13. This CDR3 has 13 amino acids. CDR3 sequence: CASPSQGAGGYTF. CDR3 DNA sequence: TGTGCCTCCCCTAGTCAGGGGGCGGGAGGCTACACCTTC.

This clonotype was counted only a few times. The rearrangement uses TRBV12-3 or TRBV12-4 and TRBJ2-7; TRBD1 or TRBD2 may be the D gene (5 bases each). There are 13 residues in the CDR3. Deletions cut 5 bases from V and 7 bases from J, with 15 bases between. The CDR3, as DNA: TGTGCCAGCAGTCAGTGGGACGTTGGGGAGCAGTACTTC. This codes for CASSQWDVGEQYF.

This clonotype was detected once. V and J are TRBV9 and TRBJ2-3; no definite D call. The germline CDR1 and CDR2 sequences are SGDLS and YYNGEE. V dropped 3 bases and J dropped 2 bases, with 13 bases sitting between them. The CDR3 is 15 amino acids. The CDR3 sequence: CASSGRTDHTDTQYF. CDR3 sequence (DNA): TGTGCCAGCAGCGGCCGAACGGACCACACAGATACGCAGTATTTT.

This chain uses TRBV15 with TRBJ2-1, with TRBD2 matching over 10 bases. The germline V gene has CDR1 LNHNV and CDR2 YYDKDF (reference sequence). V lost 2 bases and J lost 3; bases outside the gene matches: 4. This CDR3 region has 16 residues. DNA of the CDR3: TGTGCCACCAGCAGAAATAGCGGGGGGAACTACAATGAGCAGTTCTTC. Amino acids: CATSRNSGGNYNEQFF.

In regard to this clonotype: A much more abundant neighbour one base away suggests this may be a read error. This chain joins TRBV27 and TRBJ2-7, with D possibly being TRBD1 (6 bases). Trimming stripped 3 bases from V and 6 bases from J, with 12 bases between. Germline CDR1 reads MNHEY; CDR2 reads SMNVEV (reference sequence). The CDR3 totals 13 residues. The CDR3 region has the DNA TGTGCCAGCAGTTTTGCACAGGGTTGCGAGCAGTACTTC. It specifies CASSFAQGCEQYF.

This clonotype was observed a single time. This chain joins TRBV7-9 and TRBJ1-5; D is uncertain. Trimming stripped 5 bases from V and 4 bases from J, with 6 bases between. Germline V gives CDR1 SEHNR, CDR2 FQNEAQ (reference sequence). This CDR3 is 12 amino acids long. CDR3 DNA: TGTGCCAGCAGCCGAAATAATCAGCCCCAGCATTTT. This codes for CASSRNNQPQHF.

The CDR3 DNA follows: TGTGCCAGCAGTTTAGATGCGTACTACAATGAGCAGTTCTTC. As protein: CASSLDAYYNEQFF. The V and J genes are TRBV27 and TRBJ2-1; D remains ambiguous. Germline V gene lookup returns CDR1 MNHEY and CDR2 SMNVEV (reference sequence). The ends were cut back, 2 bases at V and 3 bases at J, with 8 bases in the middle. The CDR3 has 14 amino acids.

V and J are TRBV10-3 and TRBJ1-1, with D perhaps matching TRBD1 (6 bases). In germline, CDR1 is ENHRY, CDR2 SYGVKD. V shed 10 bases and J shed 1 base, with 31 bases lying between them. The CDR3 is 19 residues long. Here the CDR3 reads CATHLTVNREVVTNTEAFF. DNA of the CDR3: TGTGCCACGCACCTGACGGTCAACAGGGAAGTGGTTACGAACACTGAAGCTTTCTTT.

V is TRBV7-8 and J is TRBJ2-2; D remains ambiguous. V was pared by 2 bases and J by 4 bases, with 11 bases between. Per the germline V gene, CDR1 is SGHVS and CDR2 is FQNEAQ. The CDR3 extends over 15 amino acids. The CDR3 protein is CASSLKPQVTGELFF. CDR3 DNA: TGTGCCAGCAGCTTAAAGCCGCAGGTCACCGGGGAGCTGTTTTTT.

This clonotype was counted at least ten times. The chain couples TRBV3-1 to TRBJ2-7; 7 bases line up with TRBD1. J was trimmed by 6 bases and V by 3 bases; bases with no gene match: 2. Germline CDR1 and CDR2: LGHDT and YNNKEL (reference sequence). The CDR3 length is 12 residues. The CDR3: CASSQNRGEQYF. The CDR3 nucleotides read TGTGCCAGCAGCCAGAACAGGGGCGAGCAGTACTTC.

In this sample, this clonotype turned up many times. V and J are TRBV7-9 and TRBJ2-3; 11 bases align to TRBD1. J was trimmed by 6 bases and V by 4 bases; bases with no gene match: 9. CDR1 is SEHNR, CDR2 FQNEAQ, per germline (reference sequence). The CDR3 sequence is 16 residues long. The CDR3 reads CASSSGQGAGSDTQYF. DNA for the CDR3: TGTGCCAGCAGCTCCGGACAGGGGGCGGGGTCCGATACGCAGTATTTT.

The V gene is TRBV29-1, the J gene TRBJ2-5; D is perhaps TRBD1 (7 bases). The CDR3 covers 14 residues. V lost 4 bases and J 4 bases, leaving 16 bases between the germline ends. Per the germline V gene, CDR1 is SQVTM and CDR2 is ANQGSEA. In DNA form, the CDR3 reads TGCAGCGTTGGGGTAGCAGGGGGGAGAGAGACCCAGTACTTC. This codes for CSVGVAGGRETQYF.

This clonotype came up many times. The rearrangement joins TRBV27 to TRBJ1-2; 8 nucleotides agree with TRBD1. This CDR3 region has 15 residues. Germline V lookup: CDR1 MNHEY, CDR2 SMNVEV (reference sequence). Trimming cost V 5 bases and J 6 bases; bases outside gene matches: 11. In nucleotides, the CDR3 is TGTGCCAGCAGTGTAAGCAGGGGGCTTTTAAATGGCTACACCTTC. It codes for CASSVSRGLLNGYTF.

The CDR3 sequence is CASTGGGGQAENSPLHF. The CDR3 DNA is TGTGCCAGTACAGGAGGCGGAGGACAGGCGGAGAATTCACCCCTCCACTTT. The chain carries TRBV2 and TRBJ1-6; TRBD1 matches 7 bases. This CDR3 spans 17 amino acids. The trim removed 9 bases at V and 7 bases at J, leaving 18 bases unmatched. The V gene's germline CDR1 is SNHLY and CDR2 FYNNEI.

The chain recombines TRBV10-2 with TRBJ1-2, with 7 bases fitting TRBD1. The V gene's germline CDR1 is WSHSY and CDR2 SAAADI. V shed 4 bases and J 0 bases; nucleotides not matched to a gene: 8. The CDR3 contains 16 residues. The CDR3 region has the DNA TGCGCCAGCAGTGCGAATTGGGACAGTGCTAACTATGGCTACACCTTC. This sequence encodes CASSANWDSANYGYTF.

The chain couples TRBV7-2 to TRBJ2-2, with 9 nucleotides matching TRBD2. The CDR3 length is 18 residues. In germline, CDR1 is SGHTA, CDR2 FQGNSA. Trimming at V came to 2 bases and at J to 2 bases, leaving 9 bases not matched to a gene. The CDR3 DNA reads as TGTGCCAGCAGCTTATTCGGCGGGGGGGCCGTTAACACCGGGGAGCTGTTTTTT. Its translation: CASSLFGGGAVNTGELFF.

This clonotype showed up many times. The rearrangement uses TRBV7-9 and TRBJ2-1; weak D call: TRBD1 (5 bases). CDR1 and CDR2 (germline): SEHNR, FQNEAQ (reference sequence). Trimming removed 5 bases from V and 10 bases from J, with 18 bases in between. The CDR3 extends over 14 amino acids. CDR3: CASSDPVWTQEQFF. In nucleotides, the CDR3 is TGTGCCAGCAGCGACCCGGTTTGGACACAAGAGCAGTTCTTC.